One and the same sample provided the 25 T cell receptor beta chains below, sequenced in a study of naive and memory T cell subsets. An oligonucleotide containing a UMI was ligated to the 3' end of TCR cDNA. Amplification of ligated cDNA took four PCR rounds with SP2 and nested alpha and beta constant primers. TCRdb used MiXCR to reprocess the UMI-ligation and nested PCR reads, holding one entry per CDR3 protein. The sample has 25,000 to 30,000 distinct CDR3 sequences, 5.2% seen once; the top ten hold roughly 6.8%. Sequencing input: blood. These TCRs come from an adult in good health.

Many counts were recorded for this clonotype. The CDR3 reads CSASVESGYTF. CDR3 coding DNA: TGCAGTGCTAGCGTTGAAAGCGGCTACACCTTC. The genes are TRBV20-1 and TRBJ1-2; the D is unclear. The CDR3 is 11 residues long. Germline CDR1 is DFQATT and CDR2 is SNEGSKA (reference sequence). V was clipped by 3 bases and J by 8 bases, with 10 bases between them.

This clonotype was observed many times. The genes are TRBV6-2 or TRBV6-3 and TRBJ1-5; D is unclear. The CDR3 contains 17 residues. Germline V CDR1 and CDR2: MNHEY, SVGEGT. Trimming took off 4 bases at V and 0 bases at J, with 16 bases between the two ends. The CDR3 spells CASSSRPASDSNQPQHF. The CDR3 DNA reads as TGTGCCAGCAGTTCAAGACCCGCATCCGATAGCAATCAGCCCCAGCATTTT.

In this sample, this clonotype turned up many times. The CDR3 protein is CASSSLGTGGDEQYF. CDR3 coding DNA: TGTGCCAGCAGCTCGCTGGGGACAGGGGGTGACGAGCAGTACTTC. V is TRBV28 and J is TRBJ2-7, with 11 bases that match TRBD1. CDR3 length equals 15 residues. The germline V gene encodes CDR1 MDHEN and CDR2 SYDVKM. Germline trimming cut 6 bases from V and 5 bases from J; bases unmatched to any gene: 9.

This clonotype was counted at least ten times. The gene calls are TRBV7-2 and TRBJ2-3; D gene ambiguous. Per the germline V gene, CDR1 is SGHTA and CDR2 is FQGNSA. Trimming took off 6 bases at V and 3 bases at J, with 7 bases between the two ends. This CDR3 spans 12 amino acids. The CDR3 here is CASSYRTDTQYF. The CDR3 region has the DNA TGTGCCAGCAGTTATAGAACAGATACGCAGTATTTT. The complete variable domain, with remaining parts taken from reference TRBV7-2 and TRBJ2-3, reads GAGVSQSPSNKVTEKGKDVELRCDPISGHTALYWYRQSLGQGLEFLIYFQGNSAPDKSGLPSDRFSAERTGGSVSTLTIQRTQQEDSAVYLCASSYRTDTQYFGPGTRLTVL.

The rearrangement links TRBV9 to TRBJ2-3; TRBD2 agrees at 14 bases. Trimming cost V 0 bases and J 3 bases; bases outside gene matches: 3. The CDR3 has 17 amino acids. Germline CDR1 is SGDLS and CDR2 is YYNGEE. This CDR3 reads CASSVGGTSGSTDTQYF. The CDR3 DNA is TGTGCCAGCAGCGTAGGAGGGACTAGCGGGAGTACAGATACGCAGTATTTT.

The V gene is TRBV7-2, the J gene TRBJ2-5; D is perhaps TRBD1 (5 bases). V dropped 6 bases and J dropped 5 bases, with 16 bases sitting between them. CDR3 length: 14 residues. From germline, CDR1 is SGHTA and CDR2 FQGNSA. CDR3: CASSPRQGPETQYF. CDR3 DNA: TGTGCCAGCAGTCCGCGCCAGGGCCCCGAGACCCAGTACTTC.

On this clonotype itself: This sequence may be a read error, since a much larger clone differs from it by one base. The chain couples TRBV5-1 to TRBJ2-2; 8 bases are a match to TRBD2. This CDR3 comprises 17 residues. Germline CDR1 and CDR2: SGHRS and YFSETQ. CDR3 residues: CASSGDRSGVNTRELFF. The CDR3 bases are TGCGCCAGCAGCGGGGATCGTAGCGGGGTTAACACCAGGGAGCTGTTTTTT.

This chain links TRBV2 with TRBJ1-5, with D tentatively TRBD1 (6 bases). Germline values: CDR1 SNHLY, CDR2 FYNNEI. The ends were cut back, 6 bases at V and 0 bases at J, with 12 bases in the middle. The CDR3 loop spans 15 amino acids. The CDR3, as DNA: TGTGCCAGCAGAGACGAGGGGGATAGCAATCAGCCCCAGCATTTT. This translates into CASRDEGDSNQPQHF.

This clonotype appeared many times. V gene TRBV6-5 combines with J gene TRBJ2-7; either TRBD1 or TRBD2 may fit D (5 bases each). Trimming removed 6 bases at V and 0 bases at J, with 12 bases between. Germline CDR1 MNHEY, CDR2 SVGAGI. The CDR3 has 14 amino acids. CDR3 region: CASRRGSSSYEQYF. The CDR3 DNA reads as TGTGCCAGCAGGAGGGGTTCAAGCTCCTACGAGCAGTACTTC.

The rearrangement joins TRBV9 to TRBJ2-1; D possibly corresponds to TRBD2 (5 bases). Trimming removed 3 bases from V and 0 bases from J, with 10 bases in between. The CDR3 extends over 15 amino acids. In germline, CDR1 is SGDLS, CDR2 YYNGEE. This CDR3 reads CASSGSGSSYNEQFF. As DNA, the CDR3 is TGTGCCAGCAGCGGGAGCGGAAGCTCCTACAATGAGCAGTTCTTC.

The V and J genes are TRBV15 and TRBJ2-2, with 7 bases matching TRBD2. Germline V lookup: CDR1 LNHNV, CDR2 YYDKDF (reference sequence). This CDR3 is 16 amino acids long. With V trimmed by 0 bases and J by 5 bases, 6 bases remained unmatched. The CDR3 is CATSRDGSGITGELFF. Here the CDR3 DNA reads TGTGCCACCAGCAGAGATGGGAGCGGGATTACCGGGGAGCTGTTTTTT. The full variable domain, with the rest looked up from reference TRBV15 and TRBJ2-2, is DAMVIQNPRYQVTQFGKPVTLSCSQTLNHNVMYWYQQKSSQAPKLLFHYYDKDFNNEADTPDNFQSRRPNTSFCFLDIRSPGLGDTAMYLCATSRDGSGITGELFFGEGSRLTVL.

This clonotype occurred many times. The chain recombines TRBV5-7 with TRBJ1-1, with 7 bases identical to TRBD1. TRBV5-7 is an open reading frame whose function is uncertain. The length of the CDR3 is 14 residues. The V segment lost 5 bases and the J segment 4 bases; nucleotides outside the gene matches: 8. CDR3 DNA: TGTGCCAGCAGAGAACAGGGGTTGAGCACTGAAGCTTTCTTT. Its protein is CASREQGLSTEAFF.

This clonotype was counted ten times or more. The V gene is TRBV6-6, the J gene TRBJ2-3; D may be TRBD2 (5 bases). This CDR3 spans 16 amino acids. Germline loops: CDR1 MNHNY, CDR2 SVGAGI (reference sequence). The V gene lost 0 bases and the J gene lost 0 bases, with 10 bases spanning the gap. CDR3 DNA: TGTGCCAGCAGTTACTCGACTACCCCGAGCACAGATACGCAGTATTTT. This encodes CASSYSTTPSTDTQYF.

This clonotype was counted at least ten times. The chain joins TRBV24-1 to TRBJ2-2; D gene ambiguous. This CDR3 region has 12 residues. The germline V and J ends were trimmed by 9 bases and 0 bases, with 4 bases remaining between them. Germline V CDR1 and CDR2: KGHDR, SFDVKD. The CDR3 nucleotides are TGTGCCACCGGGCCGAACACCGGGGAGCTGTTTTTT. Residues: CATGPNTGELFF.

This clonotype was detected ten times or more. V is TRBV7-9 and J is TRBJ1-1, with 8 bases that match TRBD1. CDR1 SEHNR and CDR2 FQNEAQ come from the germline V gene (reference sequence). This CDR3 is built from 17 residues. Trimming removed 2 bases from V and 7 bases from J; junction bases left unmatched: 15. The CDR3 coding sequence is TGTGCCAGCAGCTTACCCACTCTGACAGGGGTTGGGCTTGAAGCTTTCTTT. This encodes CASSLPTLTGVGLEAFF.

This clonotype occurred many times. The chain carries TRBV4-3 and TRBJ1-6, with D tentatively TRBD1 (6 bases). Germline CDR1 and CDR2: LGHNA and YSLEER. V was clipped by 8 bases and J by 13 bases, with 39 bases between them. CDR3 length: 20 amino acids. CDR3 loop: CASPEMSRSLSGARVGPLHF. The CDR3 region has the DNA TGCGCCAGCCCAGAGATGTCGCGCTCCCTCTCAGGGGCTCGGGTAGGTCCCCTCCACTTT.

This clonotype is labeled as medium-sized. The chain is built from TRBV27 and TRBJ2-7, with D possibly matching TRBD1 (5 bases). Germline CDR1 is MNHEY and CDR2 is SMNVEV (reference sequence). V dropped 5 bases and J dropped 4 bases, with 18 bases sitting between them. The CDR3 contains 15 residues. The CDR3 coding sequence is TGTGCCAGCAGTAAAGTTAGTGGGGCAACTTACGAGCAGTACTTC. Translating it yields CASSKVSGATYEQYF.

This clonotype has at least ten counts. J is TRBJ2-3 and V is TRBV28; 8 bases fit TRBD1. The junction had 17 bases not matched to a gene; V was cut back by 6 bases and J by 6 bases. The CDR3 loop spans 17 amino acids. Germline CDR1 reads MDHEN; CDR2 reads SYDVKM. The CDR3 is CASRPRAGQGPRDTQYF. The CDR3 DNA is TGTGCCAGCAGGCCACGGGCCGGACAGGGTCCTAGGGATACGCAGTATTTT.

This clonotype was picked up many times. V and J are TRBV28 and TRBJ2-7; 7 nucleotides match TRBD1. Trimming took 4 bases from V and 6 from J; bases not matched to a gene: 12. CDR3 length: 15 residues. In germline, CDR1 is MDHEN, CDR2 SYDVKM. For the CDR3, the DNA is TGTGCCAGCAGTTCCCCGACAGGGTGGACAAGCGAGCAGTACTTC. As protein: CASSSPTGWTSEQYF.

The V gene is TRBV19, the J gene TRBJ2-3; 7 bases are shared with TRBD2. V shed 4 bases, J shed 4 bases, and the junction held 8 bases outside the gene matches. There are 15 residues in the CDR3. Germline CDR1 LNHDA, CDR2 SQIVND (reference sequence). For the CDR3, the DNA is TGTGCCAGTAGTAGTGCATCGGGAGGAGCAGATACGCAGTATTTT. This translates into CASSSASGGADTQYF.

This clonotype appeared many times. V is TRBV13 and J is TRBJ1-1; no definite D call. CDR1 is PRHDT, CDR2 FYEKMQ, per germline (reference sequence). This CDR3 is 14 amino acids long. V was shortened by 2 bases and J by 1 base, with 8 bases between the two germline ends. CDR3 bases: TGTGCCAGCAGCTTAACCGGGCAGAACACTGAAGCTTTCTTT. This encodes CASSLTGQNTEAFF.

This clonotype was observed a few times. The chain recombines TRBV7-2 with TRBJ2-7, with 11 bases fitting TRBD1. CDR3 length: 14 amino acids. Germline values: CDR1 SGHTA, CDR2 FQGNSA. V shed 7 bases and J 6 bases; nucleotides not matched to a gene: 8. In DNA, the CDR3 is TGTGCCAGCACGAAGGACAGGGGGCAATTCGAGCAGTACTTC. It yields the protein CASTKDRGQFEQYF.

This clonotype appeared many times. The V gene is TRBV29-1, the J gene TRBJ2-6; D gene unclear. Germline values: CDR1 SQVTM, CDR2 ANQGSEA. Trimming took off 4 bases at V and 2 bases at J, with 3 bases between the two ends. CDR3 length: 12 amino acids. The CDR3 DNA reads as TGCAGCGTTGTTGCTGGGGCCAACGTCCTGACTTTC. Its protein is CSVVAGANVLTF.

At least ten counts were recorded for this clonotype. V is TRBV6-5 and J is TRBJ2-1, with TRBD2 identical over 14 bases. Germline CDR1 reads MNHEY; CDR2 reads SVGAGI. J lost 10 bases, V lost 6 bases, and 14 bases had no gene match. The CDR3 has 17 amino acids. The CDR3: CASRKKSGTSGSGEQFF. CDR3 coding DNA: TGTGCCAGCAGAAAGAAGTCCGGGACTAGCGGGAGTGGGGAGCAGTTCTTC.

By its share, this clonotype is medium-sized. The chain recombines TRBV29-1 with TRBJ2-7, with 10 positions matching TRBD2. This CDR3 contains 14 residues. Per germline, CDR1 SQVTM and CDR2 ANQGSEA. Unmatched junction bases numbered 4, after V lost 0 bases and J lost 5 bases. The CDR3 loop is CSVEEGTSGNEQYF. DNA of the CDR3: TGCAGCGTTGAAGAGGGAACTAGCGGGAACGAGCAGTACTTC.